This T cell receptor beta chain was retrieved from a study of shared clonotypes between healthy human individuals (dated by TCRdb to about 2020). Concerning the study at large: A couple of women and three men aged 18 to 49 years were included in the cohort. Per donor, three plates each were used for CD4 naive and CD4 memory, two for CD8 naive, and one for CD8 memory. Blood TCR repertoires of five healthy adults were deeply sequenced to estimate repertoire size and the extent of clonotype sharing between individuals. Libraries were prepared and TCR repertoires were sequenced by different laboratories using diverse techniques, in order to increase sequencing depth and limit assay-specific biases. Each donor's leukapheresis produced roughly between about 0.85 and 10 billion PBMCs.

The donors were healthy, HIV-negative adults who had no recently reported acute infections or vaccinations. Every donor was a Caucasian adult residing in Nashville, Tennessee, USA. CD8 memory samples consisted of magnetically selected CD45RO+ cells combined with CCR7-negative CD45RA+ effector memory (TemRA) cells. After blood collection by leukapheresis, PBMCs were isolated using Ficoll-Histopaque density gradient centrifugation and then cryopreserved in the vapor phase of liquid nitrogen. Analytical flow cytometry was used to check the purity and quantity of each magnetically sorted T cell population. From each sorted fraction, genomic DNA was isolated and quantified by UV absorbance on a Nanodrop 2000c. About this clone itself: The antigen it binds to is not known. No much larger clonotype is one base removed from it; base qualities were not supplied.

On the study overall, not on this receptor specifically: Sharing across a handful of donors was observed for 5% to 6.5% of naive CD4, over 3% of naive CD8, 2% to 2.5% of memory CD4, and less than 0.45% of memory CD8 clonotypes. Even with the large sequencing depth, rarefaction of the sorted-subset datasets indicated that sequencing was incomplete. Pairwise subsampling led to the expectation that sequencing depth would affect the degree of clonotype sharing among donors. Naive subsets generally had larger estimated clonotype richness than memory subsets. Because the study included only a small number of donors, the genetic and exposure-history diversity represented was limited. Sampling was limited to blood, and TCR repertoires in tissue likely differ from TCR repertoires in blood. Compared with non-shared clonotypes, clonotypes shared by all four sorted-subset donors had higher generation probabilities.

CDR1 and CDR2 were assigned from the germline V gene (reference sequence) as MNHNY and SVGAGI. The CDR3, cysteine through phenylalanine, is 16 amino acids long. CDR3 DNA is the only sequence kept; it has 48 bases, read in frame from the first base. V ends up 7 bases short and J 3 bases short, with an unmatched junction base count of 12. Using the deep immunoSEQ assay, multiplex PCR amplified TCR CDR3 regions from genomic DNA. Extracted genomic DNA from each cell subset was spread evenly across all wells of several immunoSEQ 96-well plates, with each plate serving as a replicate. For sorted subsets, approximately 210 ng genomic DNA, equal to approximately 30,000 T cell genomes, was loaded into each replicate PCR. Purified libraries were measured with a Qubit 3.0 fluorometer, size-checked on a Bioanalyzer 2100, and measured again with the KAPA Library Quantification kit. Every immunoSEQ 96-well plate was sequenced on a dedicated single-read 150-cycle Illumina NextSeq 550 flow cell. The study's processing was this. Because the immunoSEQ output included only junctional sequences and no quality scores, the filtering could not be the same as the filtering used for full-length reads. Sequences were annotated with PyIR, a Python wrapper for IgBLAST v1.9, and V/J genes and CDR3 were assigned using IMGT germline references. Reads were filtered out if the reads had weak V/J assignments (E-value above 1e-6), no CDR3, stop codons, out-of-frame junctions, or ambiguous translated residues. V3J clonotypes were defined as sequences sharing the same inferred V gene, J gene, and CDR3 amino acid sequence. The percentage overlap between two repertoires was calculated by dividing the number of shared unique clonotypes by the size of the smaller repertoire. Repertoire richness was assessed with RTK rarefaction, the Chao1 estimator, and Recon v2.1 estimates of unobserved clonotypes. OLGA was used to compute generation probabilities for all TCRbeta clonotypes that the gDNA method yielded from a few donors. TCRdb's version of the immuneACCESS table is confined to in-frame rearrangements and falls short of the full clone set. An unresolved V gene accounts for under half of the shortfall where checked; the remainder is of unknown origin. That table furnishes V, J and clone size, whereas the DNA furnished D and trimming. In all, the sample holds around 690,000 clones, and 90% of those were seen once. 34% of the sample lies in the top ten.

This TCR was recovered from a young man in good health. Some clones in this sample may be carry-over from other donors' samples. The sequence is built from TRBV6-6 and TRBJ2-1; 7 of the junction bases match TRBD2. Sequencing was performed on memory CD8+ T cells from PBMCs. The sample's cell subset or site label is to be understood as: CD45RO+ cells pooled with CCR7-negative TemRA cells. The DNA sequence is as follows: TGTGCCAGCAAACCGAGGGGAGAGCGGGACTACAATGAGCAGTTCTTC. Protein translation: CASKPRGERDYNEQFF.